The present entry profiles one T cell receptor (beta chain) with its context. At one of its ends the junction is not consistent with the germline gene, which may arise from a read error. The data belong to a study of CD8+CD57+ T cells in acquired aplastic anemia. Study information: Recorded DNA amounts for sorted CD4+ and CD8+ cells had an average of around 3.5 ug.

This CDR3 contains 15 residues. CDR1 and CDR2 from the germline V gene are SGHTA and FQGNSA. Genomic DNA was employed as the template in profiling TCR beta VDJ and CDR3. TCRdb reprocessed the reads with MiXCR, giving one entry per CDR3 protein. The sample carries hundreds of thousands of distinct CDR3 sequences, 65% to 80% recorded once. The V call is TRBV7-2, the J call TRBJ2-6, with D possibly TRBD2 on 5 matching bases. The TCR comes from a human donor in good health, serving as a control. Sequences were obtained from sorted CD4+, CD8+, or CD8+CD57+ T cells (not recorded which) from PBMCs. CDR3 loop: CASSLHTSGVNTETF. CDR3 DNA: TGCGCCAGCAGCCTCCATACATCCGGGGTGAACACCGAAACTTTC.